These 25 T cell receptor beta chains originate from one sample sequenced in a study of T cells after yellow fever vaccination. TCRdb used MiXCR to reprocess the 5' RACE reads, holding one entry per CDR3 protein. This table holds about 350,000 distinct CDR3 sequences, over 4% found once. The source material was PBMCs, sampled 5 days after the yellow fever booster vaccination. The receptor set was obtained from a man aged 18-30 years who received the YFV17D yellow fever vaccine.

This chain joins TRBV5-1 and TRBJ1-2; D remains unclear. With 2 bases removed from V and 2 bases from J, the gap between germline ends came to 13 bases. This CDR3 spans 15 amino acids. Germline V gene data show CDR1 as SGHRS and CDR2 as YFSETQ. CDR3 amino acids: CASSLGSTTNYGYTF. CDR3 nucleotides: TGCGCCAGCAGCTTAGGATCCACCACCAACTATGGCTACACCTTC.

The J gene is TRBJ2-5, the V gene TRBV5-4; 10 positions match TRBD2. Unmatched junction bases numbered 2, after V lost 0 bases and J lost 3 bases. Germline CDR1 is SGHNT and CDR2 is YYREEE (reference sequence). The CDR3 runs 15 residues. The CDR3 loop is CASSLVTSGEETQYF. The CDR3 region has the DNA TGTGCCAGCAGCTTGGTTACTAGCGGGGAAGAGACCCAGTACTTC. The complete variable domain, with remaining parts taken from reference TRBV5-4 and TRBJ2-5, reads ETGVTQSPTHLIKTRGQQVTLRCSSQSGHNTVSWYQQALGQGPQFIFQYYREEENGRGNFPPRFSGLQFPNYSSELNVNALELDDSALYLCASSLVTSGEETQYFGPGTRLLVL.

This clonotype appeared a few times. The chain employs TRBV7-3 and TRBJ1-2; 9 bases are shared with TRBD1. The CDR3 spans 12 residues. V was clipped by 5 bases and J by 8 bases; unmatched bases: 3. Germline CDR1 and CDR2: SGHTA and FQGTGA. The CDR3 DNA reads TGTGCCAGCAGCACGACAGGGGGAGGCTACACCTTC. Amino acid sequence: CASSTTGGGYTF.

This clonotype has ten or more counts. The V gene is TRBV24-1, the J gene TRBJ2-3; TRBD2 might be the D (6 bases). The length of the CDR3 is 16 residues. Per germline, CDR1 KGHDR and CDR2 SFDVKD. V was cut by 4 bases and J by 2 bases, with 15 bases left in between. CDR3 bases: TGTGCCACCAGTGACCCGCAGGGACTCCCCACAGATACGCAGTATTTT. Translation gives CATSDPQGLPTDTQYF.

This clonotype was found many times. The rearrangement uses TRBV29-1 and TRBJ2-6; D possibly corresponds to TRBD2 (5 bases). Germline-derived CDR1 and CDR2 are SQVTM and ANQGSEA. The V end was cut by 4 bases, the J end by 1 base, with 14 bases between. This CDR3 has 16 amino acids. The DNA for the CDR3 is TGCAGCGTTGGCACGGACTTCGAGTCTGGGGCCAACGTCCTGACTTTC. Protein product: CSVGTDFESGANVLTF.

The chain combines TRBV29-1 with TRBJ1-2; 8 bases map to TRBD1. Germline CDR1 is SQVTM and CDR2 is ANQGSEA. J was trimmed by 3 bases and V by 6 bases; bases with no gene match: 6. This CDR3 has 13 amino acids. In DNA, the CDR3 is TGCAGCGTAGCCGGGACAGGCTACTATGGCTACACCTTC. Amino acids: CSVAGTGYYGYTF.

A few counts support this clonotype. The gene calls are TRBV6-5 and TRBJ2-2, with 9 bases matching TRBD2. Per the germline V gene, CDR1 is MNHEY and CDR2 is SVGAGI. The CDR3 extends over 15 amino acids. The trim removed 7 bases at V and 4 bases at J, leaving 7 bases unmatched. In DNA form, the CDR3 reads TGTGCCAGCATTAAAGCGGGGGGAGGCACCGGGGAGCTGTTTTTT. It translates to CASIKAGGGTGELFF.

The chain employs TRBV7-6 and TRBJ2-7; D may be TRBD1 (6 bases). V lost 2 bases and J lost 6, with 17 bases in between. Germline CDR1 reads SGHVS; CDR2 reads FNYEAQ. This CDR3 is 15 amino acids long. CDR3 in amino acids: CASSLLVQGFSEQYF. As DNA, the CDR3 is TGTGCCAGCAGCTTACTGGTACAGGGATTCAGCGAGCAGTACTTC.

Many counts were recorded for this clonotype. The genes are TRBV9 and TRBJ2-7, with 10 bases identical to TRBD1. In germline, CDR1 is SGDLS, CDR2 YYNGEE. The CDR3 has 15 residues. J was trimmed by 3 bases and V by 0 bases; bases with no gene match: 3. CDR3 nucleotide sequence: TGTGCCAGCAGCGTAGGAGGACAGGGGGACTACGAGCAGTACTTC. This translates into CASSVGGQGDYEQYF. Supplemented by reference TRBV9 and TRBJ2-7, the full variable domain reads DSGVTQTPKHLITATGQRVTLRCSPRSGDLSVYWYQQSLDQGLQFLIQYYNGEERAKGNILERFSAQQFPDLHSELNLSSLELGDSALYFCASSVGGQGDYEQYFGPGTRLTVT.

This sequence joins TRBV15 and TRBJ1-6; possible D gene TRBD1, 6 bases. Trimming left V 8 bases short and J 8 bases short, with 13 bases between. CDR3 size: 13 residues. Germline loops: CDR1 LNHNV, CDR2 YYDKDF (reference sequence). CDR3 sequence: CATGARGDSPLHF. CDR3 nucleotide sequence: TGTGCCACCGGAGCCAGGGGAGATTCACCCCTCCACTTT.

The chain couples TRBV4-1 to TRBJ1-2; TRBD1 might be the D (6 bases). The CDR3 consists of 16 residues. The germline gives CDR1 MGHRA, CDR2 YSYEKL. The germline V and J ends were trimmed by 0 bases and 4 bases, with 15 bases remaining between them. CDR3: CASSQDDRQPLYGYTF. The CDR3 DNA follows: TGCGCCAGCAGCCAAGATGACAGGCAGCCCCTCTATGGCTACACCTTC.

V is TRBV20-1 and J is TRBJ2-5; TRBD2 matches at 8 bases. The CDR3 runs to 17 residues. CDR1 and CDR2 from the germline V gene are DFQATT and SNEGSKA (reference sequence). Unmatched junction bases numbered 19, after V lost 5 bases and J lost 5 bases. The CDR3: CSAQRGIRLAGRETQYF. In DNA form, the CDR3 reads TGCAGTGCTCAAAGGGGAATCCGCCTAGCGGGTCGGGAGACCCAGTACTTC.

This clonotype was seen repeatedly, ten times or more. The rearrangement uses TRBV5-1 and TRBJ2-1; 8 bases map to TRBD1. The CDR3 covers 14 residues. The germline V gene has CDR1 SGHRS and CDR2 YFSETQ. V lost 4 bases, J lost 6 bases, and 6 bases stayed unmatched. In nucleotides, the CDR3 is TGCGCCAGCAGCCTGGACAGGGCGGGCAATGAGCAGTTCTTC. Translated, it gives CASSLDRAGNEQFF. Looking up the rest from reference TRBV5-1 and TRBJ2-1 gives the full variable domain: KAGVTQTPRYLIKTRGQQVTLSCSPISGHRSVSWYQQTPGQGLQFLFEYFSETQRNKGNFPGRFSGRQFSNSRSEMNVSTLELGDSALYLCASSLDRAGNEQFFGPGTRLTVL.

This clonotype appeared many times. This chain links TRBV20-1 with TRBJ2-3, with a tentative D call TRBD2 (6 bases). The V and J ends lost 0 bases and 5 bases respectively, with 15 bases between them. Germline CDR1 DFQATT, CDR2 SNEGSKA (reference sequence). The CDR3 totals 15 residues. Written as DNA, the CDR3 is TGCAGTGCTAGAGAGGTTGGCGGGGTGATAGATACGCAGTATTTT. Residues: CSAREVGGVIDTQYF.

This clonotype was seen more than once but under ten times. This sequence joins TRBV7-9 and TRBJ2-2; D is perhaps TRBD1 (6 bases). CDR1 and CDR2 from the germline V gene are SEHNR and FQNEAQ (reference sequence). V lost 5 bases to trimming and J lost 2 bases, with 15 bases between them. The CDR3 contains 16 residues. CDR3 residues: CASSPSQDRNTGELFF. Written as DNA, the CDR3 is TGTGCCAGCAGCCCCTCTCAGGACAGAAACACCGGGGAGCTGTTTTTT.

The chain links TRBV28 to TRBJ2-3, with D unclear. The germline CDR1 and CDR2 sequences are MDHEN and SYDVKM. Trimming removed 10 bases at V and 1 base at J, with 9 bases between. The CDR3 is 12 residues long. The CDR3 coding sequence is TGTGCCACCTCCTGGGGCACAGATACGCAGTATTTT. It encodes CATSWGTDTQYF.

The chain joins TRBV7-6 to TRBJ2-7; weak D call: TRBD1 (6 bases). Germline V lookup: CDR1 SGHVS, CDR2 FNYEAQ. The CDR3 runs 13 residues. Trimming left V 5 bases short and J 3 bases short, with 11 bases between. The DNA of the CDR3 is TGTGCCAGCAGCCTAGGACAGTACTACGAGCAGTACTTC. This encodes CASSLGQYYEQYF.

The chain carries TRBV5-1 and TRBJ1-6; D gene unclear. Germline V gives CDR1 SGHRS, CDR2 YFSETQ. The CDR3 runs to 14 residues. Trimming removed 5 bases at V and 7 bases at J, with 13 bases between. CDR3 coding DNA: TGCGCCAGCAGTCCTGGGGATTTCAATTCACCCCTCCACTTT. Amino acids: CASSPGDFNSPLHF.

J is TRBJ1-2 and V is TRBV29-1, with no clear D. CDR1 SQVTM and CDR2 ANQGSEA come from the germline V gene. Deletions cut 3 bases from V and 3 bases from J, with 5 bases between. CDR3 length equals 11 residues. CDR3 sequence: CSVEPHYGYTF. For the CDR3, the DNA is TGCAGCGTTGAGCCCCACTATGGCTACACCTTC.

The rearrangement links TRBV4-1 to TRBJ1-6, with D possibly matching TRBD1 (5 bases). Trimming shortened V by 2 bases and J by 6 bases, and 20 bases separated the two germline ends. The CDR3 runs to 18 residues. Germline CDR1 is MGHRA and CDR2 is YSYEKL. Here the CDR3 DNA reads TGCGCCAGCAGCCAACCCCAGCAGGGTAATATTCGTAATTCACCCCTCCACTTT. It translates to CASSQPQQGNIRNSPLHF.

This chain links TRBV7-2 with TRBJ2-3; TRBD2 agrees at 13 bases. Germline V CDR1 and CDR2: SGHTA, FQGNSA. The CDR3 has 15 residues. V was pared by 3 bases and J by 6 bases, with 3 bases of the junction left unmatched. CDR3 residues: CASSFQTSGGDTQYF. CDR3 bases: TGTGCCAGCAGCTTCCAGACTAGCGGGGGGGATACGCAGTATTTT.

CDR3 protein: CASSIDTAESSPLHF. In DNA form, the CDR3 reads TGTGCCAGTAGTATAGATACGGCAGAATCTTCACCCCTCCACTTT. The chain recombines TRBV19 with TRBJ1-6; unclear D gene. Germline CDR1 reads LNHDA; CDR2 reads SQIVND (reference sequence). The length of the CDR3 is 15 residues. With 0 bases removed from V and 9 bases from J, the gap between germline ends came to 12 bases.

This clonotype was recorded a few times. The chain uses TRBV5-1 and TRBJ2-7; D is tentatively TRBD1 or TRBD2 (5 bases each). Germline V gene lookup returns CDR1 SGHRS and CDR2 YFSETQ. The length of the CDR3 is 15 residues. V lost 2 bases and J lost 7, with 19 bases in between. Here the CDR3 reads CASSFTTGTDLEQYF. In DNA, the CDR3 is TGCGCCAGCAGCTTCACGACCGGGACCGACCTTGAGCAGTACTTC.

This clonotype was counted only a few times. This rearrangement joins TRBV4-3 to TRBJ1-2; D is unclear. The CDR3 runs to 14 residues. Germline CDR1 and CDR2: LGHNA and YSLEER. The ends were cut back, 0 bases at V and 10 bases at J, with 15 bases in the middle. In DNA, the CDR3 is TGCGCCAGCAGCCAAGATCGGGAGTCCTTCGTCTACACCTTC. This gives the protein CASSQDRESFVYTF.

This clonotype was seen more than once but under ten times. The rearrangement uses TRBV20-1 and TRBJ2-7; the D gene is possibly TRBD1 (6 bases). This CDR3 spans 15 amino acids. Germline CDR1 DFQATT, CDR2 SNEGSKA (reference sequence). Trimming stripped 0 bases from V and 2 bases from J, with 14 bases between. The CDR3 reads CSARDPQGQPYEQYF. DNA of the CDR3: TGCAGTGCTAGAGATCCTCAGGGGCAACCCTACGAGCAGTACTTC.